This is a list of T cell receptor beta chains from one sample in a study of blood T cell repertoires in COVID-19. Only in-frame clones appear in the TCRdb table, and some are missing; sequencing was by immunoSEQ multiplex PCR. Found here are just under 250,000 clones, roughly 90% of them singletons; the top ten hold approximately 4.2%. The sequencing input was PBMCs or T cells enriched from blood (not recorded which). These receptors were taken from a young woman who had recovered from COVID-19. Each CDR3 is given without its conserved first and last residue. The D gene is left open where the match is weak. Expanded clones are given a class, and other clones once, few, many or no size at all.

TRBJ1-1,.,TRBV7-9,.,ASSSLTLDRLNTEAF
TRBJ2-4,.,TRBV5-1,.,ASSPGQLAKNIQY
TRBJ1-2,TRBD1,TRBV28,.,ASSLRQGFGGYT
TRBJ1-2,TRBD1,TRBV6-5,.,ASRRTGGEDYGYT
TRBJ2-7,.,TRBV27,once,ASSLGFGSPYEQY
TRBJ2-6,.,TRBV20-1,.,SASVQGFFAGANVLT
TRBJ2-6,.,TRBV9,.,ASSVGGQSSGANVLT
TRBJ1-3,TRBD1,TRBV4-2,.,ASSQAKVLDRVPGNTIY
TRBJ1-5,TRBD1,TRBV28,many,ASSTGQGLGQPQH
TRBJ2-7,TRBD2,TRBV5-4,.,ASSKGLEVSSYEQY
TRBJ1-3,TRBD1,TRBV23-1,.,ASSALGTVSSGNTIY
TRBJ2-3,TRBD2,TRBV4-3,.,ASSREGQADTQY
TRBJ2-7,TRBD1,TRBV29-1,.,SVGQGLREQY
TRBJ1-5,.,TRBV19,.,ASRSTGYQPQH
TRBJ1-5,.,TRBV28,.,ASSFGAGLQPQH
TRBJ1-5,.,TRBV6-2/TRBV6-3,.,ASSYFTAGDNQPQH
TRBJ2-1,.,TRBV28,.,ASTTGGGYNEQF
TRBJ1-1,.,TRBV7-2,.,ASSLSPGVEITEAF
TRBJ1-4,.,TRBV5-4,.,ASSQEGRDEKLF
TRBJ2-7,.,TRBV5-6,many,ASSSANLLYEQY
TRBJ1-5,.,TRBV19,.,ASNPRHLGVGNQPQH
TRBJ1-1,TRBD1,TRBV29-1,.,SVEDPGGRWTEAF
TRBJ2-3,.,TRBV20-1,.,SAWVRTQY
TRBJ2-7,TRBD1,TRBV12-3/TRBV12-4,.,ASSPGGDEQY
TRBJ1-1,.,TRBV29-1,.,SVESRYTEAF
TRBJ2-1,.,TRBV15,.,ATSRDRRGHNEQF
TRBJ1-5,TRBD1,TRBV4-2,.,ASSPRTGGDQPQH
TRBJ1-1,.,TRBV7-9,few,ASSPLGGRDTEAF
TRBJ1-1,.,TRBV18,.,ASSARGSRSTEAF
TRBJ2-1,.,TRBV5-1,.,ASSPSQAESYNEQF
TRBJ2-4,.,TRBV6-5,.,ATSAKNIQY
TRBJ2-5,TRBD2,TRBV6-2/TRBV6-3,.,ASSSTGTSGRATQY
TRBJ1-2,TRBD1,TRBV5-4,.,ASRRQGSSHGYT
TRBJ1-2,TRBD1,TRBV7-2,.,ASTRRVGQSNYGYT
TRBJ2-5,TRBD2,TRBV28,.,ASSPPRLAGTETQY
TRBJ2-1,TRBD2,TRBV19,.,ASSIDLWLAGVNEQF
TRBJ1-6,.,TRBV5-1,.,ASSRDLTTTDSPLH
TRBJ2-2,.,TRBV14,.,ASSQDGGQFGELF
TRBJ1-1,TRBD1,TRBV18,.,ASSQSRTGDTEAF
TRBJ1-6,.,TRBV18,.,ASSPPLGGNSPLH
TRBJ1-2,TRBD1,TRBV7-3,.,ASSRDREDGYT
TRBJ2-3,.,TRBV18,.,ASSPPRGEDRSDTQY
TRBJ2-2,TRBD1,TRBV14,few,ASSRLGQGITGELF
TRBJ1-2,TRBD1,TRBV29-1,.,SVDPTGTGGINYYGYT
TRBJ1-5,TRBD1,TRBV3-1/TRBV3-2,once,ASSPRTGGQPQH
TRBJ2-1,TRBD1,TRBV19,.,ASRDRVKGNEQF
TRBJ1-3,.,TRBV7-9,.,ASSPPGVPGNTIY
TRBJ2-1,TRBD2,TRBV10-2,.,ASNPGLAGADYNEQF
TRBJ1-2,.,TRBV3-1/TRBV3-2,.,ASSHRGNGYT
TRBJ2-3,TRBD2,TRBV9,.,ASSVAAGGTDTQY
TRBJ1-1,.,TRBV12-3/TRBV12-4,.,ASSFSFEAF
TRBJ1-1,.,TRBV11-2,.,ASSFEGNTEAF
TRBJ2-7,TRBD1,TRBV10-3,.,AISEQGYEQY
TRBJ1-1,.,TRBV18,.,ASSPGTINTEAF
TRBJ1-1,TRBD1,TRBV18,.,ASSSATSDRTMNTEAF
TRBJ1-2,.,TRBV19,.,ASSIPNSYGYT
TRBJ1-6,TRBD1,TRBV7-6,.,ASSLEGADYNSPLH